This T cell receptor (beta chain) emerged from a study of blood T cell repertoires in COVID-19. About the research overall: Donors in the United States, Italy and Spain gave samples during acute or convalescent COVID-19. Sample material is recorded as cDNA or gDNA derived from T cells, B-cell-depleted T cells, or PBMCs.

In the study's own analysis: Amplified reference gene primers provided the basis for estimating nucleated cell counts. Profiled with immunoSEQ multiplex PCR; TCRdb holds only in-frame clones, not every one. V and J calls and clone size are given by that table; D and trimming were obtained from the DNA. The table shows some 110,000 clones, with roughly nine tenths occurring only once. V was clipped by 2 bases and J by 1 base; unmatched bases: 4. The germline CDR1 and CDR2 sequences are SGHRS and YFSETQ. This CDR3 has 16 residues. The rearrangement uses TRBV5-1 and TRBJ1-1; 11 bases are shared with TRBD1. Specimen: peripheral blood. The clonotype originates from a man aged 70-80 years who had recovered from COVID-19. The CDR3 nucleotides are TGCGCCAGCAGCTTAAGGACAGGGGGCTCGAACACTGAAGCTTTCTTT. Its protein product is CASSLRTGGSNTEAFF.